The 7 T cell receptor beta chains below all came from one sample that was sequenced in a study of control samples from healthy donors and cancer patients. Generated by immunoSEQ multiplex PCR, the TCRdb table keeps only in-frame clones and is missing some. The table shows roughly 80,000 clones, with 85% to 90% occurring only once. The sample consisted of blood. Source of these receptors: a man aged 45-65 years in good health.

The CDR3 is CASGLGEGRGQNQPQHF. The CDR3 DNA reads TGTGCTAGTGGTTTGGGAGAAGGCAGGGGTCAGAATCAGCCCCAGCATTTT. J is TRBJ1-5 and V is TRBV12-5; the D gene is possibly TRBD1 (6 bases). V shed 1 base and J shed 4 bases, with 17 bases lying between them. The CDR3 contains 17 residues. Germline V lookup: CDR1 LGHNT, CDR2 FRNRAP. The full variable domain, completed using reference TRBV12-5 and TRBJ1-5, is DARVTQTPRHKVTEMGQEVTMRCQPILGHNTVFWYRQTMMQGLELLAYFRNRAPLDDSGMPKDRFSAEMPDATLATLKIQPSEPRDSAVYFCASGLGEGRGQNQPQHFGDGTRLSIL.

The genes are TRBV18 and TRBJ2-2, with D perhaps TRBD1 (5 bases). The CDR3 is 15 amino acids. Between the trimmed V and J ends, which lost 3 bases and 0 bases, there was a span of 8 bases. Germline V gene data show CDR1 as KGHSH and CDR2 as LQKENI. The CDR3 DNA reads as TGTGCCAGCTCACCCGGACAAGCGAACACCGGGGAGCTGTTTTTT. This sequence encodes CASSPGQANTGELFF.

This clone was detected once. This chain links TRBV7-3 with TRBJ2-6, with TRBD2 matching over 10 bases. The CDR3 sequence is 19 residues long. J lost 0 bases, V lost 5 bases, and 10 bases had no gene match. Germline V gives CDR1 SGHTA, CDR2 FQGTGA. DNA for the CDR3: TGTGCCAGCAGCCCCCCCGGACTAGCGGAGCCCTCTGGGGCCAACGTCCTGACTTTC. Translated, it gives CASSPPGLAEPSGANVLTF.

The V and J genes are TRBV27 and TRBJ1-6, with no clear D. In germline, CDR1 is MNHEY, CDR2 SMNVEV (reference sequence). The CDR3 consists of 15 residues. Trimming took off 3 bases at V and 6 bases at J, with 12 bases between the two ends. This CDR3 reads CASSLERLPNSPLHF. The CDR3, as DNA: TGTGCCAGCAGTTTGGAGAGACTTCCTAATTCACCCCTCCACTTT.

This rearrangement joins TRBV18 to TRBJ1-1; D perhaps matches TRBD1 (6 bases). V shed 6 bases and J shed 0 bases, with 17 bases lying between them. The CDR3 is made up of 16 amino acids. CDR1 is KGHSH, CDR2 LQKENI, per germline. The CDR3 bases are TGTGCCAGCTCCCCCCGACAGGAGGGCATGAACACTGAAGCTTTCTTT. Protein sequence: CASSPRQEGMNTEAFF.

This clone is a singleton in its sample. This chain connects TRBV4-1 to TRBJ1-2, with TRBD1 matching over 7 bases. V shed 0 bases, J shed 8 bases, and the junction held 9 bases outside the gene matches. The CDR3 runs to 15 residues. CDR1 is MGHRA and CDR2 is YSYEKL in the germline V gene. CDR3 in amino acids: CASSQEIRGPWGYTF. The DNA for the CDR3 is TGCGCCAGCAGCCAAGAAATAAGGGGGCCTTGGGGCTACACCTTC.

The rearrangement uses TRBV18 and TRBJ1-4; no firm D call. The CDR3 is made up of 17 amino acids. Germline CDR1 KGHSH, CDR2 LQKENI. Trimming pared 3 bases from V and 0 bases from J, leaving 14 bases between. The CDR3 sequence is CASSPRKFRTTNEKLFF. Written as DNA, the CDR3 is TGTGCCAGCTCACCCAGAAAGTTTCGGACAACTAATGAAAAACTGTTTTTT.